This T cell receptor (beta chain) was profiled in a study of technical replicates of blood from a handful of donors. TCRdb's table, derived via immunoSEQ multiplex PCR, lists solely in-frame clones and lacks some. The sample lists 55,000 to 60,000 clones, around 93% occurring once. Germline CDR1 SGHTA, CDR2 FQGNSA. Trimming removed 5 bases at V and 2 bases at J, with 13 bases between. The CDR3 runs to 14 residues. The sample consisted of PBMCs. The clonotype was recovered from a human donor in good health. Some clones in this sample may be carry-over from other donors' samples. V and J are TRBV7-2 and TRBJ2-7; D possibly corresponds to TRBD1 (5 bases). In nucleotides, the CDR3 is TGTGCCAGCAGCCGGCCCGACAGAGCCTACGAGCAGTACTTC. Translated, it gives CASSRPDRAYEQYF.